The 24 T cell receptor beta chains reported below all come from one sample, sequenced in a study of blood T cell repertoires in COVID-19. Here immunoSEQ multiplex PCR was the method, and the copy in TCRdb shows in-frame clones only, minus some. Of 130,000 to 150,000 clones in the sample, 80% to 90% are singletons; the top ten hold approximately 2.5%. The sequencing sample was made of peripheral blood. The receptors here all came from a human donor with acute or convalescent COVID-19. The donor label of this sample is uncertain.

The chain links TRBV4-3 to TRBJ1-1, with 8 bases matching TRBD1. There are 15 residues in the CDR3. The germline V gene has CDR1 LGHNA and CDR2 YSLEER. The trim removed 3 bases at V and 3 bases at J, leaving 6 bases unmatched. The CDR3 DNA sequence: TGCGCCAGCAGCCACACAGGGGGAAGATACACTGAAGCTTTCTTT. This gives the protein CASSHTGGRYTEAFF.

This chain links TRBV15 with TRBJ1-3; 9 bases agree with TRBD1. V lost 5 bases and J lost 4; bases outside the gene matches: 6. Germline assignment: CDR1 LNHNV and CDR2 YYDKDF (reference sequence). This CDR3 contains 15 residues. The DNA of the CDR3 is TGTGCCACCAGCGTAGACAGGGGGACAGGAAACACCATATATTTT. It encodes CATSVDRGTGNTIYF.

This chain links TRBV27 with TRBJ2-3; tentatively, D is TRBD2 (5 bases). The V gene lost 8 bases and the J gene lost 2 bases, with 8 bases spanning the gap. The germline V gene encodes CDR1 MNHEY and CDR2 SMNVEV (reference sequence). The CDR3 sequence is 12 residues long. CDR3 loop: CASRENTDTQYF. The CDR3 coding sequence is TGTGCCAGCCGGGAAAACACAGATACGCAGTATTTT.

V is TRBV7-2 and J is TRBJ1-5; D gene uncertain. In germline, CDR1 is SGHTA, CDR2 FQGNSA. Trimming removed 1 base from V and 4 bases from J, with 14 bases in between. This CDR3 is 16 amino acids long. CDR3 amino acids: CASSLESRALNQPQHF. DNA for the CDR3: TGTGCCAGCAGCTTAGAATCTCGAGCCCTTAATCAGCCCCAGCATTTT.

V gene TRBV4-1 combines with J gene TRBJ1-3; D may be TRBD1 (5 bases). Germline values: CDR1 MGHRA, CDR2 YSYEKL. The V and J ends lost 0 bases and 4 bases respectively, with 7 bases between them. The CDR3 sequence is 14 residues long. CDR3 residues: CASSQDAGGNTIYF. CDR3 nucleotides: TGCGCCAGCAGCCAAGACGCAGGGGGAAACACCATATATTTT.

This chain links TRBV6-1 with TRBJ1-2; 8 nucleotides line up with TRBD1. The germline V gene encodes CDR1 MNHNS and CDR2 SASEGT. With 2 bases clipped from V and 2 bases from J, the junction kept 4 bases outside the gene matches. This CDR3 contains 15 residues. CDR3 protein: CASSETTGANYGYTF. CDR3 nucleotide sequence: TGTGCCAGCAGTGAAACGACAGGGGCCAACTATGGCTACACCTTC.

The chain combines TRBV2 with TRBJ2-1; 8 bases match TRBD2. V lost 6 bases, J lost 5 bases, and 9 bases stayed unmatched. The CDR3 contains 15 residues. Germline CDR1 SNHLY, CDR2 FYNNEI. CDR3 sequence (DNA): TGTGCCAGCAGGGTCGGGGGGGGCGCCCACAATGAGCAGTTCTTC. Protein product: CASRVGGGAHNEQFF.

The gene calls are TRBV14 and TRBJ2-7; D is ambiguous. Germline V gene sequence: CDR1 SGHDN, CDR2 FVKESK. This CDR3 contains 16 residues. The V end was cut by 8 bases, the J end by 3 bases, with 23 bases between. In DNA, the CDR3 is TGTGCCAGCCTCAGAACCGCCTACGGCGGCCTCTACGAGCAGTACGTC. Translation gives CASLRTAYGGLYEQYV.

V gene TRBV7-2 combines with J gene TRBJ2-1; 8 nucleotides agree with TRBD1. CDR1 and CDR2 (germline): SGHTA, FQGNSA. J lost 1 base, V lost 5 bases, and 7 bases had no gene match. The CDR3 contains 16 residues. The CDR3 region has the DNA TGTGCCAGCAGCGCGCTAGGACAGGGTTCCTACAATGAGCAGTTCTTC. Amino acids: CASSALGQGSYNEQFF.

The rearrangement uses TRBV5-4 and TRBJ2-1; 10 bases map to TRBD2. This CDR3 spans 16 amino acids. The germline CDR1 and CDR2 sequences are SGHNT and YYREEE (reference sequence). V shed 2 bases, J shed 7 bases, and the junction held 9 bases outside the gene matches. CDR3 sequence reads: CASSLGLASGRNEQFF. The CDR3 DNA is TGTGCCAGCAGCTTAGGTTTGGCTAGCGGGAGAAATGAGCAGTTCTTC.

The J gene is TRBJ2-2, the V gene TRBV12-5, with TRBD2 as a possible D gene (6 bases). CDR1 LGHNT and CDR2 FRNRAP come from the germline V gene. V lost 5 bases, J lost 1 base, and 14 bases lay in between. The CDR3 consists of 16 residues. The CDR3 region has the DNA TGTGCTAGTGGTGACTTCGCGGGGAAGAACACCGGGGAGCTGTTTTTT. As protein: CASGDFAGKNTGELFF.

In this sample, this clone turned up once. The chain has TRBV7-3 and TRBJ2-1; D remains ambiguous. CDR3 length: 13 residues. Deletions cut 0 bases from V and 7 bases from J, with 7 bases between. Per germline, CDR1 SGHTA and CDR2 FQGTGA. The CDR3 here is CASSLTVRNEQFF. The DNA of the CDR3 is TGTGCCAGCAGCTTAACGGTACGGAATGAGCAGTTCTTC.

This clone was detected a few times. The CDR3 loop reads CASSLSRDRRHGYTF. For the CDR3, the DNA is TGTGCCAGCAGCCTGAGCCGGGACAGAAGGCATGGCTACACCTTC. The J gene is TRBJ1-2, the V gene TRBV7-2; 7 bases are a match to TRBD1. CDR1 is SGHTA and CDR2 is FQGNSA in the germline V gene. V was pared by 5 bases and J by 6 bases, with 12 bases of the junction left unmatched. This CDR3 has 15 amino acids. Looking up the rest from reference TRBV7-2 and TRBJ1-2 gives the full variable domain: GAGVSQSPSNKVTEKGKDVELRCDPISGHTALYWYRQSLGQGLEFLIYFQGNSAPDKSGLPSDRFSAERTGGSVSTLTIQRTQQEDSAVYLCASSLSRDRRHGYTFGSGTRLTVV.

The CDR3 region is CASSGPEFRNEKLFF. As DNA, the CDR3 is TGTGCCAGCAGTGGGCCTGAGTTTCGTAATGAAAAACTGTTTTTT. J is TRBJ1-4 and V is TRBV28; D gene ambiguous. V was shortened by 5 bases and J by 4 bases, with 14 bases between the two germline ends. Germline lookup yields CDR1 MDHEN and CDR2 SYDVKM. The CDR3 consists of 15 residues.

The chain has TRBV5-1 and TRBJ2-7; D is perhaps TRBD1 (6 bases). V was cut by 2 bases and J by 6 bases, with 12 bases left in between. The CDR3 sequence is 13 residues long. Germline CDR1 SGHRS, CDR2 YFSETQ. CDR3 loop: CASSLTGPSEQYF. The CDR3 region has the DNA TGCGCCAGCAGCTTAACAGGGCCGTCCGAGCAGTACTTC.

The chain carries TRBV18 and TRBJ1-1; TRBD1 is a possible D gene (6 bases). The CDR3 runs 15 residues. Germline V gene sequence: CDR1 KGHSH, CDR2 LQKENI. Trimming took off 9 bases at V and 1 base at J, with 18 bases between the two ends. The CDR3 region is CASSWDMSWNTEAFF. The CDR3 DNA is TGTGCCAGTTCCTGGGACATGAGTTGGAACACTGAAGCTTTCTTT.

The chain recombines TRBV12-3 or TRBV12-4 with TRBJ1-2; 8 nucleotides align to TRBD1. V gave up 3 bases and J gave up 8 bases; unmatched junction bases: 5. The CDR3 is made up of 13 amino acids. The CDR3 DNA is TGTGCCAGCAGTTTGAGCAGGGGGCAGGGCTACACCTTC. Translated, it gives CASSLSRGQGYTF.

V is TRBV7-8 and J is TRBJ2-1, with D possibly matching TRBD2 (6 bases). V lost 5 bases to trimming and J lost 0 bases, with 14 bases between them. Germline CDR1 is SGHVS and CDR2 is FQNEAQ. This CDR3 has 16 amino acids. CDR3 amino acids: CASSPRTTSSYNEQFF. The CDR3 DNA sequence: TGTGCCAGCAGCCCTCGGACTACCAGCTCCTACAATGAGCAGTTCTTC.

The chain carries TRBV24-1 and TRBJ1-1; a possible D gene is TRBD1 (5 bases). The CDR3 totals 12 residues. CDR1 and CDR2 (germline): KGHDR, SFDVKD. V was trimmed by 9 bases and J by 3 bases, leaving 10 bases between them. CDR3 bases: TGTGCCACCGCGGGGGGGGACACTGAAGCTTTCTTT. This translates into CATAGGDTEAFF.

The rearrangement joins TRBV7-6 to TRBJ1-3; D ambiguous. This CDR3 is 14 amino acids long. The germline V and J ends were trimmed by 1 base and 1 base, with 5 bases remaining between them. Germline loops: CDR1 SGHVS, CDR2 FNYEAQ. Here the CDR3 reads CASSLETSGNTIYF. CDR3 DNA sequence: TGTGCCAGCAGCTTAGAGACATCTGGAAACACCATATATTTT.

The chain recombines TRBV3-1 (or the pseudogene TRBV3-2) with TRBJ2-5, with 8 nucleotides matching TRBD1. The CDR3 length is 17 residues. Losses at the gene ends were 1 base for V and 5 bases for J; bases not matched to a gene: 12. Germline CDR1 LGHDT, CDR2 YNNKEL (reference sequence). CDR3 residues: CASSQVGWTGRMETQYF. CDR3 bases: TGTGCCAGCAGCCAAGTCGGGTGGACAGGGCGGATGGAGACCCAGTACTTC.

The rearrangement uses TRBV9 and TRBJ1-2, with TRBD1 matching over 11 bases. The trim removed 3 bases at V and 5 bases at J, leaving 6 bases unmatched. Germline CDR1 SGDLS, CDR2 YYNGEE. CDR3 length equals 15 residues. The CDR3 DNA reads as TGTGCCAGCAGCGAGGGACAGGGGGGACGGTATGGCTACACCTTC. It yields the protein CASSEGQGGRYGYTF.

CDR3 sequence (DNA): TGTGCCATCAGTCTGGGGACTAGTAGCACCGGGGAGCTGTTTTTT. This sequence encodes CAISLGTSSTGELFF. The chain joins TRBV10-3 to TRBJ2-2; 8 bases agree with TRBD2. Losses at the gene ends were 5 bases for V and 4 bases for J; bases not matched to a gene: 6. The CDR3 loop spans 15 amino acids. CDR1 ENHRY and CDR2 SYGVKD come from the germline V gene.

V usage is TRBV5-4 and J usage is TRBJ1-4; possibly TRBD1 for D (6 bases). The length of the CDR3 is 16 residues. Deletions cut 4 bases from V and 8 bases from J, with 21 bases between. Germline CDR1 SGHNT, CDR2 YYREEE (reference sequence). The DNA for the CDR3 is TGTGCCAGCAGCCCTCAGGGGCTCGGAAGGTTGGAAAAACTGTTTTTT. As protein: CASSPQGLGRLEKLFF.